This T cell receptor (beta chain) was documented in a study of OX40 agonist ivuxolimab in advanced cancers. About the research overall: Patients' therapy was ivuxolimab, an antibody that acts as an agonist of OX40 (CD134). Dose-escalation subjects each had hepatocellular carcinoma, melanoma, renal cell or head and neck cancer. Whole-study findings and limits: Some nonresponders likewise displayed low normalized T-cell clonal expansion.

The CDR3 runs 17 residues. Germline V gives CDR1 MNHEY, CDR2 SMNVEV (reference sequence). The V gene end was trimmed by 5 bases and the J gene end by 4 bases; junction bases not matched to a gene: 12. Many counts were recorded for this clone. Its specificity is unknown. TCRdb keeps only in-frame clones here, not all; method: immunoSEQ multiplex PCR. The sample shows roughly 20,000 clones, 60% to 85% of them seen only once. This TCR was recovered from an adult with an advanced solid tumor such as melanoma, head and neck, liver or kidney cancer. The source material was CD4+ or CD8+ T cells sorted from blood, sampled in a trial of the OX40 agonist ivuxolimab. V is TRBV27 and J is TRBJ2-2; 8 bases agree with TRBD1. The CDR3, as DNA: TGTGCCAGCAGTCTGCTCCTCGGACAGGGAATCACCGGGGAGCTGTTTTTT. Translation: CASSLLLGQGITGELFF.